This record covers a single TCR beta chain. Its recognized antigen is unknown. One base away there is no much larger clone; base qualities are not given. This specimen comes from a study of blood T cell repertoires in COVID-19 (dated by TCRdb to about 2020). Describing the broader study: Samples covering the acute and convalescent phases of COVID-19 were provided by collaborators in the United States, Italy and Spain. The repertoires were released in a freely available public database intended as a resource for research on the immune response to SARS-CoV-2. The material from the prospective study consisted of cDNA or gDNA derived from T cells, B-cell-depleted T cells, or PBMCs. Sample metadata almost always included a de-identified subject ID, COVID-19 status, age in years and sex. Samples came from the ongoing ImmuneRACE study (first 160 participants) plus 1,254 subjects from 6 global collaborators. Deeply sampled blood TCRbeta repertoires from subjects exposed to, actively infected with, or recovered from COVID-19 were included in the dataset. HLA class I and class II types, where available, came from metadata supplied by the sample provider rather than from assay-based typing.

One collaborating source in Seattle enrolled patients while the patients were actively infected and followed the patients over time throughout the course of disease. The collaborating institutions used their own protocols to collect whole blood in K2EDTA tubes. For TCRbeta analysis, collaborators shipped samples in one of three forms: frozen whole blood, isolated PBMCs, or DNA extracted from either of those sample types. Study-level results and caveats: The quantity of clinical and demographic metadata differed by source and by participant and was supplied without curation.

TCRbeta CDR3 regions were amplified from genomic DNA by means of the immunoSEQ Assay, a bias-controlled multiplex PCR. Concerning the study's data processing: Within the assay, amplification of reference gene primers was used to estimate how many nucleated cells each sample contained. Sequence reads were collapsed and filtered to measure the absolute abundance of every unique TCRbeta CDR3 rearrangement. For each sample, productive Simpson clonality was calculated by taking the square root of Simpson's diversity index across productive rearrangements. TCRdb obtained this table from immuneACCESS and retained in-frame rearrangements with V and J assigned. These tables miss some clones; where compared with another copy, unresolved V genes account for less than half of the shortfall, and the remainder is unexplained. That table furnishes V, J and clone size, whereas the DNA furnished D and trimming. The sample table records over 70,000 clones; about 90% of these occur just once. The top ten clonotypes cover roughly 7% of the sample.

For CDR1 and CDR2, the germline V gene lists SGHTA and FQGNSA. At the junction V is shortened by 2 bases and J by 0 bases, with 7 bases in between. The CDR3, cysteine through phenylalanine, is 14 amino acids long. Just the 42-base CDR3 DNA is kept, in frame starting at base 1. The V and J segments used are TRBV7-2 and TRBJ2-5, with the D gene not clear enough to name. Sequenced sample: peripheral blood. This TCR derives from a man between 18 and 35 years old with COVID-19, enrolled during active disease. The bases are TGTGCCAGCAGCTTAAAGTCAGACCAAGAGACCCAGTACTTC. Translated, this is CASSLKSDQETQYF.